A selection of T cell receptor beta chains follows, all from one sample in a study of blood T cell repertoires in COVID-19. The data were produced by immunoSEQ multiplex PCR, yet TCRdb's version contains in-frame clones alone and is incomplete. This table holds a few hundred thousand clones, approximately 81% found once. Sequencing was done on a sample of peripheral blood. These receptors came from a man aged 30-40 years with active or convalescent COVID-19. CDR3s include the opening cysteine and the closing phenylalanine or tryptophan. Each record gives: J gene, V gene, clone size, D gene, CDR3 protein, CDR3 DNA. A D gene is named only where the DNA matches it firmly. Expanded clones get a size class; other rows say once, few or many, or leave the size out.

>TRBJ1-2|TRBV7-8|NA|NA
CASSLAGPIVGYTF
TGTGCCAGCAGCTTAGCGGGGCCAATTGTTGGCTACACCTTC
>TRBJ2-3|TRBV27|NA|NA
CASSLGDSDTQYF
TGTGCCAGCAGTTTGGGAGACTCAGATACGCAGTATTTT
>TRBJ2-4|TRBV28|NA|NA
CASRTGTLEGIAKNIQYF
TGTGCCAGCAGGACCGGGACCTTGGAGGGGATAGCCAAAAACATTCAGTACTTC
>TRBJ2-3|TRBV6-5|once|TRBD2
CASSYSETSGNTQYF
TGTGCCAGCAGTTACTCTGAGACTAGCGGGAATACGCAGTATTTT
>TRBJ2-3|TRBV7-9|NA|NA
CASSFTGADTQYF
TGTGCCAGCAGCTTTACGGGGGCAGATACGCAGTATTTT
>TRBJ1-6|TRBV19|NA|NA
CASSPSSRNSPLHF
TGTGCCAGTAGCCCCTCCAGTCGTAATTCACCCCTCCACTTT
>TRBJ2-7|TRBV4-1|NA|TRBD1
CASSQPAQGIYEQYF
TGCGCCAGCAGCCAACCCGCACAGGGGATTTACGAGCAGTACTTC
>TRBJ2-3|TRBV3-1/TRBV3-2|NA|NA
CASSQGLHSTDTQYF
TGTGCCAGCAGCCAAGGACTACACAGCACAGATACGCAGTATTTT
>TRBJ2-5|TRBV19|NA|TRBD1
CASSKRETGGETQYF
TGTGCCAGTAGTAAGCGAGAGACAGGGGGAGAGACCCAGTACTTC
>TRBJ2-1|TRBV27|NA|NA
CASSVLPGGSYNEQFF
TGTGCCAGCAGCGTTCTCCCCGGGGGCTCCTACAATGAGCAGTTCTTC
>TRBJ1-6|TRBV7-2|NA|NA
CASSSTPLNSPLHF
TGTGCCAGCAGCTCCACGCCCCTAAATTCACCCCTCCACTTT
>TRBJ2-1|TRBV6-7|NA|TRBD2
CASRTSGSSYNEQFF
TGTGCCAGCAGGACTAGCGGGAGCTCCTACAATGAGCAGTTCTTC
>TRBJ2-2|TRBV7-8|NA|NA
CASRPGTSTGELFF
TGTGCCAGCAGACCCGGGACTTCCACCGGGGAGCTGTTTTTT